Listed below are T cell receptor beta chains from one sample, sequenced in a study of Graves' ophthalmopathy and Graves' hyperthyroidism. TCRdb processed the multiplex PCR reads anew with MiXCR; each CDR3 protein has one entry. This sample carries 400,000 or so distinct CDR3 sequences, about 18% of them seen once, and the ten largest clones take 2% to 3%. Sequencing was performed on peripheral blood. The receptors stem from an adult woman with stable Graves' hyperthyroidism. Each CDR3 is given with its conserved first and last residue. The D gene is left open where the match is weak. Not all rows give a size; the values are once, few, many and, for expanded clones, a class.

D	V	size	J	CDR3	DNA
TRBD2	TRBV9	many	TRBJ2-7	CASSVGPSGRYEQYF	TGTGCCAGCAGCGTAGGGCCTAGCGGGAGGTACGAGCAGTACTTC
.	TRBV6-1	many	TRBJ1-5	CASSDSGQPPQPQHF	TGTGCCAGCAGTGATTCTGGACAGCCACCTCAGCCCCAGCATTTT
.	TRBV10-3	few	TRBJ1-2	CAIRSGAEGYTF	TGTGCCATCAGAAGCGGAGCTGAGGGCTACACCTTC
.	TRBV28	many	TRBJ1-1	CASSGLGVGDTEAFF	TGTGCCAGCAGCGGCTTAGGGGTGGGGGACACTGAAGCTTTCTTT
.	TRBV5-1	many	TRBJ2-7	CASSEGHRTYEQYF	TGCGCCAGCAGCGAGGGACACCGCACCTACGAGCAGTACTTC
.	TRBV27	.	TRBJ1-6	CASSPGEVWAWAIFSPLHF	TGTGCCAGCAGCCCCGGGGAGGTATGGGCTTGGGCTATTTTTTCACCCCTCCACTTT
TRBD2	TRBV12-3/TRBV12-4	many	TRBJ2-5	CASSPSGKIQETQYF	TGTGCCAGCAGTCCTAGCGGGAAGATCCAAGAGACCCAGTACTTC
.	TRBV19	many	TRBJ2-5	CASSIGGQETQYF	TGTGCCAGCAGCATTGGGGGCCAAGAGACCCAGTACTTC
.	TRBV19	many	TRBJ1-5	CASSYASSQPQHF	TGTGCCAGTAGTTACGCAAGCAGTCAGCCCCAGCATTTT
.	TRBV12-3/TRBV12-4	many	TRBJ2-7	CATQSDTLTKQYF	TGTGCCACGCAATCGGACACTCTTACGAAGCAGTACTTC
TRBD2	TRBV20-1	.	TRBJ2-2	CSARLAGGAGELFF	TGCAGTGCGCGACTAGCGGGAGGGGCCGGGGAGCTGTTTTTT
TRBD1	TRBV7-9	many	TRBJ2-7	CASWDGQGPEQYF	TGTGCCAGCTGGGATGGACAGGGACCCGAGCAGTACTTC
.	TRBV5-6	few	TRBJ1-2	CASSSGSPYGYTF	TGTGCCAGCAGCTCCGGGAGCCCCTATGGCTACACCTTC
.	TRBV7-9	few	TRBJ1-2	CASSPQLENGYTF	TGTGCCAGCAGCCCCCAGCTAGAGAATGGCTACACCTTC
.	TRBV4-3	many	TRBJ1-1	CASSPKWGRHSEAFF	TGCGCCAGCAGCCCGAAGTGGGGCAGGCATAGTGAAGCTTTCTTT
.	TRBV10-3	many	TRBJ2-7	CAISPDRPSSYEQYF	TGTGCCATCAGTCCTGACAGACCTAGCTCCTACGAGCAGTACTTC
.	TRBV20-1	many	TRBJ2-4	CSARGDSKNIQYF	TGCAGTGCTAGAGGAGACAGCAAAAACATTCAGTACTTC
.	TRBV18	many	TRBJ1-1	CASSPQGGDTEAFF	TGTGCCAGCTCACCTCAGGGTGGAGACACTGAAGCTTTCTTT
.	TRBV7-9	.	TRBJ1-1	CASSPKVRTGDAFF	TGTGCCAGCAGCCCGAAAGTCAGGACGGGCGATGCTTTCTTT
.	TRBV12-3/TRBV12-4	many	TRBJ2-7	CASRAHSGQYF	TGTGCCAGCAGGGCCCATTCGGGGCAGTACTTC
.	TRBV19	many	TRBJ1-5	CASTLWVGNQPQHF	TGTGCCAGTACCTTGTGGGTTGGCAATCAGCCCCAGCATTTT
TRBD2	TRBV28	many	TRBJ2-4	CASSRSGLAGIITPKIAKNIQYF	TGTGCCAGCAGTAGAAGCGGACTAGCGGGAATCATTACACCAAAAATAGCCAAAAACATTCAGTACTTC
.	TRBV19	many	TRBJ2-7	CASSFQIGYEQYF	TGTGCCAGTAGTTTTCAGATAGGCTACGAGCAGTACTTC
.	TRBV4-2	many	TRBJ2-7	CASSQHGGERSSYEQYF	TGTGCCAGCAGCCAACATGGAGGCGAAAGGAGTTCCTACGAGCAGTACTTC
.	TRBV28	many	TRBJ1-5	CASRDGYSNQPQHF	TGTGCCAGCCGGGACGGATATAGCAATCAGCCCCAGCATTTT
.	TRBV27	few	TRBJ2-5	CASSSTAATQETQYF	TGTGCCAGCAGTTCTACAGCGGCAACACAAGAGACCCAGTACTTC
.	TRBV2	many	TRBJ2-7	CASSGVSGQERYF	TGTGCCAGCAGTGGGGTTTCGGGACAAGAGCGGTACTTC
TRBD1	TRBV27	many	TRBJ2-7	CASSPGSALGQGGYEQYF	TGTGCCAGCAGCCCCGGCTCAGCTCTGGGACAGGGGGGTTACGAGCAGTACTTC
.	TRBV12-3/TRBV12-4	many	TRBJ1-2	CASSLDPGDYGYTF	TGTGCCAGCAGTTTAGATCCAGGCGACTATGGCTACACCTTC
.	TRBV28	many	TRBJ2-4	CASSLMGDKNIQYF	TGTGCCAGCAGTTTAATGGGAGACAAAAACATTCAGTACTTC
.	TRBV20-1	many	TRBJ1-1	CSARDGPIEEAFF	TGCAGTGCTAGAGATGGGCCCATAGAAGAAGCTTTCTTT
.	TRBV7-2	few	TRBJ2-7	CASTPTADSSLGQYF	TGTGCCAGCACCCCTACGGCGGACAGCTCCCTGGGGCAGTACTTC
.	TRBV29-1	many	TRBJ2-4	CSVTAKITAKNIQYF	TGCAGCGTTACAGCGAAGATAACAGCCAAAAACATTCAGTACTTC
.	TRBV3-1	many	TRBJ1-1	CASSQISSNTEAFF	TGTGCCAGCAGCCAAATTTCGTCTAACACTGAAGCTTTCTTT
.	TRBV20-1	many	TRBJ1-6	CSARDQLSLGLDSPLHF	TGCAGTGCTAGAGATCAGTTAAGTCTAGGGTTGGATTCACCCCTCCACTTT
.	TRBV5-1	many	TRBJ1-5	CASSAVYQPQHF	TGCGCCAGCAGTGCAGTTTATCAGCCCCAGCATTTT
.	TRBV7-9	few	TRBJ1-1	CASSFKVNTEAFF	TGTGCCAGCAGCTTTAAAGTGAACACTGAAGCTTTCTTT
TRBD1	TRBV24-1	many	TRBJ2-7	CATSDPGTDVYEQYF	TGTGCCACCAGTGATCCCGGGACAGACGTCTACGAGCAGTACTTC
.	TRBV6-5	many	TRBJ2-5	CASRPATEKRETQYF	TGTGCCAGCAGACCCGCGACCGAAAAAAGGGAGACCCAGTACTTC
.	TRBV12-3/TRBV12-4	few	TRBJ2-2	CASAAGLNTGELFF	TGTGCCAGCGCCGCGGGGCTCAACACCGGGGAGCTGTTTTTT
TRBD2	TRBV6-1	many	TRBJ2-5	CASSEGGGKETQYF	TGTGCCAGCAGTGAAGGGGGGGGGAAAGAGACCCAGTACTTC
.	TRBV5-1	many	TRBJ1-5	CASSEGTGVRPQHF	TGCGCCAGCAGCGAGGGGACGGGCGTAAGGCCCCAGCATTTT
.	TRBV18	many	TRBJ1-1	CASSLGLASDTEAFF	TGTGCCAGCTCGTTGGGGTTAGCTTCTGACACTGAAGCTTTCTTT
TRBD2	TRBV20-1	many	TRBJ2-7	CSARDLTSGTGEQYF	TGCAGTGCTAGAGATCTTACTAGCGGGACTGGGGAGCAGTACTTC
.	TRBV4-1	many	TRBJ1-1	CASSQDQVNTEAFF	TGCGCCAGCAGCCAAGATCAGGTGAACACTGAAGCTTTCTTT
TRBD1	TRBV5-1	many	TRBJ2-7	CASSLAGGAFFPHEQYF	TGCGCCAGCAGCTTGGCAGGGGGCGCGTTTTTTCCCCACGAGCAGTACTTC
TRBD2	TRBV18	.	TRBJ2-5	CASSPVLAGGQETKYF	TGTGCCAGCTCACCAGTCCTAGCGGGAGGCCAAGAGACCAAGTACTTC
TRBD1	TRBV7-8	.	TRBJ2-2	CASSFRDRVTGELFF	TGTGCCAGCAGCTTCCGGGACAGGGTCACCGGGGAGCTGTTTTTT
.	TRBV6-1	many	TRBJ2-5	CASSERSQETQYF	TGTGCCAGCAGTGAACGGTCCCAAGAGACCCAGTACTTC
.	TRBV6-1	many	TRBJ2-2	CASSGGGDGELFF	TGTGCCAGCAGTGGAGGGGGGGACGGGGAGCTGTTTTTT
TRBD2	TRBV11-1	few	TRBJ2-2	CASIVDRLAGNTGELFF	TGTGCCAGCATCGTGGACCGACTAGCGGGAAACACCGGGGAGCTGTTTTTT
.	TRBV19	many	TRBJ2-5	CASSTLNQDNYQETQYF	TGTGCCAGTAGTACTTTAAATCAAGACAATTACCAAGAGACCCAGTACTTC